The following is a T cell receptor (beta chain) sequence with its context. Its antigen is unknown. CDR1 and CDR2 from the germline V gene are MNHEY and SMNVEV (reference sequence). The CDR3 loop spans 14 amino acids. V dropped 7 bases and J dropped 2 bases, with 13 bases sitting between them. Sequencing used immunoSEQ multiplex PCR; TCRdb keeps in-frame clones, though not all of them. The profile shows 19,000 or so clones, more than 60% of them singletons. These data originate in a study of PD-1 blockade in classical Hodgkin lymphoma. Study-wide findings and caveats: No one has yet defined what causes the repertoire differences, which may be disease activity or prior therapy. Newly diagnosed and completely responding patients shared comparable baseline diversity. With CD4+ cells, TCR diversity rose significantly by C4D1, but not with CD8+ cells. It was reported that newly diagnosed patients had less baseline TCR diversity than healthy donors.

All the patients suffered relapse after autologous stem cell transplantation, and brentuximab vedotin exposure differed. V gene TRBV27 combines with J gene TRBJ2-3; D may match TRBD1 or TRBD2 (5 bases each). Sample: peripheral blood mononuclear cells (PBMCs), taken at baseline. This TCR was recovered from a human donor with classical Hodgkin lymphoma. The CDR3 DNA sequence: TGTGCCAGCAAAAGGGACGGGCCCACAGATACGCAGTATTTT. Translated, it gives CASKRDGPTDTQYF.